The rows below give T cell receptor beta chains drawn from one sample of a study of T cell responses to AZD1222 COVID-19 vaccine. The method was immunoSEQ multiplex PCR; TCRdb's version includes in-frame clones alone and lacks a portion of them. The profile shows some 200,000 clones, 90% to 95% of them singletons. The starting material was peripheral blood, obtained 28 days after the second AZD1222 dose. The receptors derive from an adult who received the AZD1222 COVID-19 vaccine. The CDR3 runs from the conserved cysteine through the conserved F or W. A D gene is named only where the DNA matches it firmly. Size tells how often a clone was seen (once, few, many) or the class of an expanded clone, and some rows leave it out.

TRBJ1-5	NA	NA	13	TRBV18	TGTGCCAGCTCACAGGGGCGGAATCAGCCCCAGCATTTT	CASSQGRNQPQHF
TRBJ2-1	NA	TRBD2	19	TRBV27	TGTGCCAGCAGTCGGGGGACAGGGACTAGCGGGAGGGCCAAGGCTGAGCAGTTCTTC	CASSRGTGTSGRAKAEQFF
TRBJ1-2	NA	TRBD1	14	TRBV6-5	TGTGCCAGCAGAACCGGGGGACAGGGATATGGCTACACCTTC	CASRTGGQGYGYTF
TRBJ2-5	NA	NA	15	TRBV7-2	TGTGCCAGCAGCTTAGTGCAGGGGGGGCAAGAGACCCAGTACTTC	CASSLVQGGQETQYF
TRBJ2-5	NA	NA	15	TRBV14	TGTGCCAGTCGCGGCGGTGCGGGATCGATGGAGACCCAGTACTTC	CASRGGAGSMETQYF
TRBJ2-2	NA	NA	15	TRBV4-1	TGCGCCAGCAGCCAAGTCAATGTGGGGTCTGGGGAGCTGTTTTTT	CASSQVNVGSGELFF
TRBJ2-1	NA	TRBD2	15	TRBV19	TGTGCCAGTAGAACTAGCGGGGGGACCTACAATGAGCAGTTCTTC	CASRTSGGTYNEQFF
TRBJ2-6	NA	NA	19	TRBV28	TGTGCCAGCAGTTTGCCCTCGGCAGGGACCAGCTCTGGGGCCAACGTCCTGACTTTC	CASSLPSAGTSSGANVLTF
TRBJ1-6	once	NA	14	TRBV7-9	TGTGCCAGCAGCCCAGACGGTAGAAGCTCACCCCTCCACTTT	CASSPDGRSSPLHF
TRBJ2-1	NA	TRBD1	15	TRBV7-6	TGTGCCAGCAGCCTCTCGGGACAGGTCGTCAATGAGCAGTTCTTC	CASSLSGQVVNEQFF
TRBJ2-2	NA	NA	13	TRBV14	TGTGCCAGCAGCCGAACACGGACCGGGGAGCTGTTTTTT	CASSRTRTGELFF
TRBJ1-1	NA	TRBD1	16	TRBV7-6	TGTGCCAGCAGCTTAACCGTGACAGGGAGGGCCACTGAAGCTTTCTTT	CASSLTVTGRATEAFF
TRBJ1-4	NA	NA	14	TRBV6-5	TGTGCCAGCAGTTCACTCGGGACTAATGAAAAACTGTTTTTT	CASSSLGTNEKLFF
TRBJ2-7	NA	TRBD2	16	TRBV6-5	TGTGCCAGCAGTTACTCGAAACAGCGGGAGCCTTACGAGCAGTACTTC	CASSYSKQREPYEQYF
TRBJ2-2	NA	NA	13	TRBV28	TGTGCCAGCAGTGGGATGGTGGCCGGGGAGCTGTTTTTT	CASSGMVAGELFF
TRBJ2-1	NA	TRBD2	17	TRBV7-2	TGTGCCAGCAGCCGCCGGACTAGCGGGAGTGGCTTTGATGAGCAGTTCTTC	CASSRRTSGSGFDEQFF
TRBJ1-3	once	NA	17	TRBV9	TGTGCCAGCAGCGTCGACATAGGGCCCCTCGGAGGAAACACCATATATTTT	CASSVDIGPLGGNTIYF
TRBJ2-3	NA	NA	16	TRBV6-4	TGTGCCAGCAAAGAACCGGTGGGATATCCCTTTTATACGCAGTATTTT	CASKEPVGYPFYTQYF
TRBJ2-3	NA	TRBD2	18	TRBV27	TGTGCCAGCAGTTTATCAATGTTTAGACTAGCGGGCACAGATACGCAGTATTTT	CASSLSMFRLAGTDTQYF
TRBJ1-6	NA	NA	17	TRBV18	TGTGCCAGCTCACCAATTGTCACGCAGGTGGGGAATTCACCCCTCCACTTT	CASSPIVTQVGNSPLHF
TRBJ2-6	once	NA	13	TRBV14	TGTGCCAGCTCGAGCTCTGGGGCCAACGTCCTGACTTTC	CASSSSGANVLTF
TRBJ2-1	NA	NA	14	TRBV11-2	TGTGCCAGCAGCCCCCCCCCGGGACGCAATGAGCAGTTCTTC	CASSPPPGRNEQFF
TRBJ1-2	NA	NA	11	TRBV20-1	TGCAGTGCGGGGTGGGGGTATGGCTACACCTTC	CSAGWGYGYTF
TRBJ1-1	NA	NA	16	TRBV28	TGTGCCAGCAGATTGACCGGGACCGCCAGAACTAGTGAAGCTTTCTTT	CASRLTGTARTSEAFF
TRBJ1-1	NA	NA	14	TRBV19	TGTGCCACCCTAAGGCCCCCTGAGGAAACTGAAGCTTTCTTT	CATLRPPEETEAFF
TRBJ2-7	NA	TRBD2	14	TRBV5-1	TGCGCCAGCAGCTTGCAGCGGGATCTCTACGAGCAGTACTTC	CASSLQRDLYEQYF
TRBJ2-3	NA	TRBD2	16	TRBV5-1	TGCGCCAGCAGCTTAAGCGGGAGGCAGGGCACAGATACGCAGTATTTT	CASSLSGRQGTDTQYF
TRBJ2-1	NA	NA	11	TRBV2	TGTGCCACCTCTCTTATCAATGAGCAGTTCTTC	CATSLINEQFF
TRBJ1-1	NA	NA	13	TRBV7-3	TGTGCCAGCAGCCGCACAGTGAACACTGAAGCTTTCTTT	CASSRTVNTEAFF
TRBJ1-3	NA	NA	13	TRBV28	TGTGCCAGCAGTTTACAGGCTGGAAACACCATATATTTT	CASSLQAGNTIYF
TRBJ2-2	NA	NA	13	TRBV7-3	TGTGCCAGCAGGCGGGACACCACCGGGGAGCTGTTTTTT	CASRRDTTGELFF
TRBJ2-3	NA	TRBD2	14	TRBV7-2	TGTGCCAGCAGCTTTATCCTAGCGGAAGATACGCAGTATTTT	CASSFILAEDTQYF
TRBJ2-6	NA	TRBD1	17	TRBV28	TGTGCCAGCAGTTCCCGGACAGGGAACCCTGGGGCCAACGTCCTGACTTTC	CASSSRTGNPGANVLTF
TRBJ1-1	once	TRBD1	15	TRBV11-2	TGTGCCAGCAGCACCATAACAGGGGGAGGCACTGAAGCTTTCTTT	CASSTITGGGTEAFF
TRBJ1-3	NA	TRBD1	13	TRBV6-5	TGTGCCACACTTTACAGGGGAAGAAACACCATATATTTT	CATLYRGRNTIYF
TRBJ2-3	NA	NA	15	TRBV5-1	TGCGCCAGCAGCTTGCCGAGCGGGCCCACAGATACGCAGTATTTT	CASSLPSGPTDTQYF
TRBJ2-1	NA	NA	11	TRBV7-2	TGTGCCAGCAGCCTTCCTAATGAGCAGTTCTTC	CASSLPNEQFF
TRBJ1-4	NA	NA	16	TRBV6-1	TGTGCCAGCAGTGAATGGTACAAGGGGTGGGGTGAAAAACTGTTTTTT	CASSEWYKGWGEKLFF
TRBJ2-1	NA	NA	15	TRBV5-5	TGTGCCAGCAGCCAACTAGCCACAACCTACAATGAGCAGTTCTTC	CASSQLATTYNEQFF
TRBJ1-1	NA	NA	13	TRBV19	TGTGCCAGTAGTATCACGATGAACACTGAAGCTTTCTTT	CASSITMNTEAFF